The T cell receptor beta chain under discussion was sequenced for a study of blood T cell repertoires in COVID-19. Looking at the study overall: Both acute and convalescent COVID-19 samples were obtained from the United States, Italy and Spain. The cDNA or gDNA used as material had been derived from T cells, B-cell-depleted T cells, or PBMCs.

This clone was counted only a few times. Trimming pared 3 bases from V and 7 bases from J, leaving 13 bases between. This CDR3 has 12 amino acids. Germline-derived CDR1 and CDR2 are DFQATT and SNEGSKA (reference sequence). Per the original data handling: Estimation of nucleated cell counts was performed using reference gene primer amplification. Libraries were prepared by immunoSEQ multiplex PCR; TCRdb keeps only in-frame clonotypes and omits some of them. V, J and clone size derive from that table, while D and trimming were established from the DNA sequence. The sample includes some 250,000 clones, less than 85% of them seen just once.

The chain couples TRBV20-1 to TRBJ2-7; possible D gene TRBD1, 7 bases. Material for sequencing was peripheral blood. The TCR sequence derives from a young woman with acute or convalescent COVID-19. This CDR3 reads CSASRQGGEQYF. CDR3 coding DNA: TGCAGTGCTAGTAGACAGGGAGGAGAGCAGTACTTC.